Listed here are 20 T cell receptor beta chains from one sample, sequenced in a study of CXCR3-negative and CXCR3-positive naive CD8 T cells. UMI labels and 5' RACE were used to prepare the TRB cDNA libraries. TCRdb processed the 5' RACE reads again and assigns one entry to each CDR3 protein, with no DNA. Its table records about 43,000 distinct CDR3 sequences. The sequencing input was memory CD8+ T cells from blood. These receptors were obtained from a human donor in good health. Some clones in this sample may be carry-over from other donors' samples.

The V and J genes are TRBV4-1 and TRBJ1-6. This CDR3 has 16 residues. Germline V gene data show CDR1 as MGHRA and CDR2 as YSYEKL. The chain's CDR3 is CASSQDPELYNSPLHF.

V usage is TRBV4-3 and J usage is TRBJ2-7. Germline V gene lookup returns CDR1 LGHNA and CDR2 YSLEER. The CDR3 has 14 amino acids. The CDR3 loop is CASSQDREAYEQYF.

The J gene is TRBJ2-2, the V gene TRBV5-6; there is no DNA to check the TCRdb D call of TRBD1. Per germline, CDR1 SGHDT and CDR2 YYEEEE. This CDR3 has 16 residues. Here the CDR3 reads CASNYLTGSNTGELFF.

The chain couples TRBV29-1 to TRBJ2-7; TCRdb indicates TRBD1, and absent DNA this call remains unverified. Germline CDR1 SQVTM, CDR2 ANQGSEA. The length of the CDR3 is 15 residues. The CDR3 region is CSAQIRTQLSYEQYF.

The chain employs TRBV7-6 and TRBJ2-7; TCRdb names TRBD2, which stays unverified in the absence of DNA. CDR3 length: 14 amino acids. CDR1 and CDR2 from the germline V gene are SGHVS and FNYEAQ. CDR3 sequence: CASSPRGPGYEQYF. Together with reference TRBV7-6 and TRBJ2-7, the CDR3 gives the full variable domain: GAGVSQSPRYKVTKRGQDVALRCDPISGHVSLYWYRQALGQGPEFLTYFNYEAQQDKSGLPNDRFSAERPEGSISTLTIQRTEQRDSAMYRCASSPRGPGYEQYFGPGTRLTVT.

CDR3 residues: CASSSLAGGPYSEQFF. The gene calls are TRBV27 and TRBJ2-1; TCRdb proposes TRBD2, but this gene call is untestable without DNA. The CDR3 is 16 residues long. CDR1 MNHEY and CDR2 SMNVEV come from the germline V gene (reference sequence).

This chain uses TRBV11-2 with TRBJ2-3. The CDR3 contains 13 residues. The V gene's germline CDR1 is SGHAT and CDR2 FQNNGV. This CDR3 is CASSLALTDTQYF.

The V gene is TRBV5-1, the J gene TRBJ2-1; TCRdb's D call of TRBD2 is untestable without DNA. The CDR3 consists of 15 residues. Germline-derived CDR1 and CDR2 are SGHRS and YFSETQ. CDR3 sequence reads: CASSWRLRGDYEQFF.

The CDR3 loop reads CASSDSGYGYTF. The chain couples TRBV28 to TRBJ1-2. The CDR3 loop spans 12 amino acids. Per the germline V gene, CDR1 is MDHEN and CDR2 is SYDVKM.

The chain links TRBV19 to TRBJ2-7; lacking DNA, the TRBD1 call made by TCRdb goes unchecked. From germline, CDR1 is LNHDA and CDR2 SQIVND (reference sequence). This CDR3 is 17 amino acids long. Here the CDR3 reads CASSIREDRVTSYEQYF.

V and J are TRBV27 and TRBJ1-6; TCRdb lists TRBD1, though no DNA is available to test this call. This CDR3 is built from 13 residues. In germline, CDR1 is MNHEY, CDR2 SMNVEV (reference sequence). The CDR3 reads CASSLSPLSPLHF.

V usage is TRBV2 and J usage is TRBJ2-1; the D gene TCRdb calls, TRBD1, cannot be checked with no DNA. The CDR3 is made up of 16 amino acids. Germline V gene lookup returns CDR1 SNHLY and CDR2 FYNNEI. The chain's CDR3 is CASSEAPGVAGNEQFF.

The CDR3 sequence: CASSIMNTGELFF. This chain connects TRBV19 to TRBJ2-2. The germline gives CDR1 LNHDA, CDR2 SQIVND (reference sequence). The CDR3 length is 13 residues.

The CDR3 loop reads CATSSTGAGGYTF. The rearrangement joins TRBV15 to TRBJ1-2; the TCRdb D gene call, TRBD1, has no DNA to confirm it. Germline V gene sequence: CDR1 LNHNV, CDR2 YYDKDF (reference sequence). The CDR3 consists of 13 residues.

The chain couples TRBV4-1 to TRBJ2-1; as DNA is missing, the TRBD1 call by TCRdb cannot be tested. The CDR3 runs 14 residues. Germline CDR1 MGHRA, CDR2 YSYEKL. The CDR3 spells CASSPADRPDEQFF.

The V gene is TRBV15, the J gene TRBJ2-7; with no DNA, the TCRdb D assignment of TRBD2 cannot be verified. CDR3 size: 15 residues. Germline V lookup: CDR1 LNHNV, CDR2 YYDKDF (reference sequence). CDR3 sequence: CATSREPAGGYEQYF. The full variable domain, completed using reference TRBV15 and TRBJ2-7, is DAMVIQNPRYQVTQFGKPVTLSCSQTLNHNVMYWYQQKSSQAPKLLFHYYDKDFNNEADTPDNFQSRRPNTSFCFLDIRSPGLGDTAMYLCATSREPAGGYEQYFGPGTRLTVT.

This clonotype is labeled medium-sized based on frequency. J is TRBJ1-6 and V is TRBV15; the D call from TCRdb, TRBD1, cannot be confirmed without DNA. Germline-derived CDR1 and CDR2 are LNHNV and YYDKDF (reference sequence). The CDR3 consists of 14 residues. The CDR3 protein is CATSPGQDYSPLHF.

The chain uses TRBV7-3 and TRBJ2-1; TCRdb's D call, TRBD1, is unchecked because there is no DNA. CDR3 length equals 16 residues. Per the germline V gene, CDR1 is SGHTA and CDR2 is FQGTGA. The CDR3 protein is CASSFGLGGLNNEQFF.

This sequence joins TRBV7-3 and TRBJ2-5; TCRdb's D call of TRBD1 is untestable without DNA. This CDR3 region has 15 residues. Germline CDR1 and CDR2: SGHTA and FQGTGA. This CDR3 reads CASSLRGGPQETQYF.

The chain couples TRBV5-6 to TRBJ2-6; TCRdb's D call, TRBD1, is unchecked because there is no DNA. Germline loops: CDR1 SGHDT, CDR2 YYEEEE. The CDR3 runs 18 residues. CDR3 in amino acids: CASSSGTAVPSGANVLTF.